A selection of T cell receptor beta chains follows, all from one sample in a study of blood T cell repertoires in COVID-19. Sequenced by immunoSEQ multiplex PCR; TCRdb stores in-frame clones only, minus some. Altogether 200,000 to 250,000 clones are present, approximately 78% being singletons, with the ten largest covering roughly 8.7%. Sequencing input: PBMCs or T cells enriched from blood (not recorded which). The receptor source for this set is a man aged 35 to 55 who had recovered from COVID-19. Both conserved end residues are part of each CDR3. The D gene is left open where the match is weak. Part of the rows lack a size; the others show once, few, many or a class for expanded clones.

CDR3 DNA: TGTGCCAGCAGCCCCGGGACAGGAGTTAGTTCACCCCTCCACTTT
CDR3 protein: CASSPGTGVSSPLHF
D gene: TRBD1
clone size: once
J gene: TRBJ1-6
V gene: TRBV9

CDR3 DNA: TGTGCCAGCAGTTTTCTTCGGACAGGGGGAAACGAAAAACTGTTTTTT
CDR3 protein: CASSFLRTGGNEKLFF
D gene: TRBD1
clone size: NA
J gene: TRBJ1-4
V gene: TRBV27

CDR3 DNA: TGCAGCGTGGCGGACTACTACAATGAGCAGTTCTTC
CDR3 protein: CSVADYYNEQFF
D gene: NA
clone size: NA
J gene: TRBJ2-1
V gene: TRBV29-1

CDR3 DNA: TGTGCCAGCAGTTTAGGACTAGCAAGATCCAATGAGCAGTTCTTC
CDR3 protein: CASSLGLARSNEQFF
D gene: TRBD2
clone size: NA
J gene: TRBJ2-1
V gene: TRBV5-5

CDR3 DNA: TGCGCCAGCAGCTTGGACGGGGCGGGGGTCGCTGGAGAGACCCAGTACTTC
CDR3 protein: CASSLDGAGVAGETQYF
D gene: TRBD2
clone size: once
J gene: TRBJ2-5
V gene: TRBV5-1

CDR3 DNA: TGTGCCAGCAGTTTAGGAGTAGGCCTAGGACTGGCCTACAATGAGCAGTTCTTC
CDR3 protein: CASSLGVGLGLAYNEQFF
D gene: NA
clone size: NA
J gene: TRBJ2-1
V gene: TRBV27

CDR3 DNA: TGTGCCAGCAGCTCAGGCCCACGACGGAATGAAAAACTGTTTTTT
CDR3 protein: CASSSGPRRNEKLFF
D gene: NA
clone size: NA
J gene: TRBJ1-4
V gene: TRBV6-5

CDR3 DNA: TGCGCCAGCAACATCAACACCGGGGAGCTGTTTTTT
CDR3 protein: CASNINTGELFF
D gene: NA
clone size: NA
J gene: TRBJ2-2
V gene: TRBV5-1

CDR3 DNA: TGCGCCAGCAGCTTGGATCTCGGGACAGGAAACACCATATATTTT
CDR3 protein: CASSLDLGTGNTIYF
D gene: NA
clone size: NA
J gene: TRBJ1-3
V gene: TRBV5-1

CDR3 DNA: TGTGCCAGTAGTATTTCCCGGGACAGGGTAGCCTACGAGCAGTACTTC
CDR3 protein: CASSISRDRVAYEQYF
D gene: TRBD1
clone size: NA
J gene: TRBJ2-7
V gene: TRBV19

CDR3 DNA: TGTGCCAGCAGCCCGGGACACGCTCTGAGCTCTGGAAACACCATATATTTT
CDR3 protein: CASSPGHALSSGNTIYF
D gene: NA
clone size: NA
J gene: TRBJ1-3
V gene: TRBV5-4

CDR3 DNA: TGCGCCAGCAGCCCAGGAGGGTTAGGCGGGGGATGGGACTATGGCTACACCTTC
CDR3 protein: CASSPGGLGGGWDYGYTF
D gene: NA
clone size: NA
J gene: TRBJ1-2
V gene: TRBV4-1

CDR3 DNA: TGTGCCTCATGGAGGGGAAACACTGAAGCTTTCTTT
CDR3 protein: CASWRGNTEAFF
D gene: NA
clone size: NA
J gene: TRBJ1-1
V gene: TRBV30

CDR3 DNA: TGTGCCTGGACATCAGGGGGCTTGGGAGGGCAAGAGACCCAGTACTTC
CDR3 protein: CAWTSGGLGGQETQYF
D gene: NA
clone size: NA
J gene: TRBJ2-5
V gene: TRBV30

CDR3 DNA: TGTGCCAGCTCACCAATTAAGCGGGAGGGCCGGTCAGAGACCCAGTACTTC
CDR3 protein: CASSPIKREGRSETQYF
D gene: TRBD2
clone size: NA
J gene: TRBJ2-5
V gene: TRBV18

CDR3 DNA: TGCGCCAGCAGTGAGGGGGGACTAGCGGGACACAATGAGCAGTTCTTC
CDR3 protein: CASSEGGLAGHNEQFF
D gene: TRBD2
clone size: NA
J gene: TRBJ2-1
V gene: TRBV10-1

CDR3 DNA: TGTGCCAGTAGTATATTCGGCGGTGTAAGACTCACAGATACGCAGTATTTT
CDR3 protein: CASSIFGGVRLTDTQYF
D gene: NA
clone size: NA
J gene: TRBJ2-3
V gene: TRBV19

CDR3 DNA: TGTGCCAGCTCACCTGCCGGGATAAACTCTGGAAACACCATATATTTT
CDR3 protein: CASSPAGINSGNTIYF
D gene: NA
clone size: NA
J gene: TRBJ1-3
V gene: TRBV18